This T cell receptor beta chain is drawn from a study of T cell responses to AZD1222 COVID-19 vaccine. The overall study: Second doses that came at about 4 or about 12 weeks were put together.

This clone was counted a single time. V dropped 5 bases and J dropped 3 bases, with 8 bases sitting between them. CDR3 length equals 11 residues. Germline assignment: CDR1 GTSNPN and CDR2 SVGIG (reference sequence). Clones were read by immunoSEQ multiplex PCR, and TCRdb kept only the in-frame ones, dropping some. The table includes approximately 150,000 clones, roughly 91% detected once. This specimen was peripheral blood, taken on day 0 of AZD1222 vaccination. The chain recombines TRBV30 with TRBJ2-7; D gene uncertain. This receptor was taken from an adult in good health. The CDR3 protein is CAWGRDYEQYF. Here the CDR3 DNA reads TGTGCCTGGGGCAGAGACTACGAGCAGTACTTC.